This T cell receptor (beta chain) comes out of a study of radiation and T cells in renal cell carcinoma. Treatment specified: treatment-naive control, cytoreductive nephrectomy. V was clipped by 0 bases and J by 5 bases, with 12 bases between them. CDR3 size: 15 residues. Germline V gene sequence: CDR1 SGHDT, CDR2 YYEEEE. This clone appeared a single time. Here immunoSEQ multiplex PCR was the method, and the copy in TCRdb shows in-frame clones only, minus some. This table has approximately 12,000 clones, about 65% appearing once. The material was tumor tissue, obtained from a patient whose treatment was nephrectomy without radiotherapy. The origin of this receptor is a woman aged 80 or over with renal cell carcinoma. The J gene is TRBJ2-4, the V gene TRBV5-6; D might be TRBD2 (5 bases). The CDR3 DNA reads TGTGCCAGCAGCTTGGCGCCGGGATTCGAAAACATTCAGTACTTC. Its protein product is CASSLAPGFENIQYF.